These T cell receptor beta chains were read from a single sample in a study of blood T cell repertoires in COVID-19. Generated by immunoSEQ multiplex PCR, the TCRdb table keeps only in-frame clones and is missing some. The repertoire holds around 160,000 clones, with around 80% as singletons. Specimen: PBMCs or T cells enriched from blood (not recorded which). All receptors derive from a woman between 55 and 75 years old who had recovered from COVID-19. The CDR3 runs from the conserved cysteine through the conserved F or W. The D gene is left open where the match is weak. Not all rows give a size; the values are once, few, many and, for expanded clones, a class.

v_gene: TRBV29-1; d_gene: TRBD1; abundance: .; j_gene: TRBJ1-3; CDR3nt: TGCAGCGTTCCGGGACAGGGGCTCTCTGGAAACACCATATATTTT; CDR3aa: CSVPGQGLSGNTIYF
v_gene: TRBV6-4; d_gene: TRBD1; abundance: .; j_gene: TRBJ1-2; CDR3nt: TGTGCCAGCAGTGACTCCTCGACAGGGGGCGATGGCTACACCTTC; CDR3aa: CASSDSSTGGDGYTF
v_gene: TRBV5-1; d_gene: .; abundance: .; j_gene: TRBJ1-2; CDR3nt: TGCGCCAGCAGCGCCACACAGGGAAACTATGGCTACACCTTC; CDR3aa: CASSATQGNYGYTF
v_gene: TRBV9; d_gene: .; abundance: .; j_gene: TRBJ2-5; CDR3nt: TGTGCCAGCAGCGTAGAGAGAAGAGAGACCCAGTACTTC; CDR3aa: CASSVERRETQYF
v_gene: TRBV2; d_gene: .; abundance: .; j_gene: TRBJ1-2; CDR3nt: TGTGCCAGCAGTGCAAGCGGGGCTAACTATGGCTACACCTTC; CDR3aa: CASSASGANYGYTF
v_gene: TRBV11-2; d_gene: TRBD1; abundance: .; j_gene: TRBJ1-1; CDR3nt: TGTGCCAGCAGCTTGACCCAGGGGGCGAAACTTGAAGCTTTCTTT; CDR3aa: CASSLTQGAKLEAFF
v_gene: TRBV30; d_gene: .; abundance: .; j_gene: TRBJ1-1; CDR3nt: TGTGCCTGGACTGCTGAGCGGGGAGACGTCTTCTTT; CDR3aa: CAWTAERGDVFF
v_gene: TRBV7-2; d_gene: .; abundance: .; j_gene: TRBJ2-7; CDR3nt: TGTGCCAGCAGCTTAACTAGTAGGTACGAGCAGTACTTC; CDR3aa: CASSLTSRYEQYF
v_gene: TRBV7-6; d_gene: TRBD2; abundance: .; j_gene: TRBJ2-1; CDR3nt: TGTGCCAGCAGCCCTACTAGCGGGGGGACCAATGAGCAGTTCTTC; CDR3aa: CASSPTSGGTNEQFF
v_gene: TRBV11-3; d_gene: TRBD2; abundance: few; j_gene: TRBJ2-1; CDR3nt: TGTGCCAGCAGCTTAGGGGAAGGGACTAGTGAACATGAGCAGTTCTTC; CDR3aa: CASSLGEGTSEHEQFF
v_gene: TRBV9; d_gene: .; abundance: .; j_gene: TRBJ2-1; CDR3nt: TGTGCCAGCAGCCCTCGCGTAGCGATCTACAATGAGCAGTTCTTC; CDR3aa: CASSPRVAIYNEQFF
v_gene: TRBV4-1; d_gene: TRBD2; abundance: .; j_gene: TRBJ2-5; CDR3nt: TGCGCCAGCAGCCAGTTGGGCGGGGGGGCCCCAGAGACCCAGTACTTC; CDR3aa: CASSQLGGGAPETQYF
v_gene: TRBV7-2; d_gene: .; abundance: .; j_gene: TRBJ2-3; CDR3nt: TGTGCCAGCAGCTTAGTGGGCACAAGCACAGATACGCAGTATTTT; CDR3aa: CASSLVGTSTDTQYF
v_gene: TRBV18; d_gene: .; abundance: .; j_gene: TRBJ1-2; CDR3nt: TGTGCCAGCTCACCACCCCGGCAGGACTACACCTTC; CDR3aa: CASSPPRQDYTF
v_gene: TRBV7-8; d_gene: .; abundance: .; j_gene: TRBJ1-4; CDR3nt: TGTGCCAGCAGCTTAAGAGACAGTAATGAAAAACTGTTTTTT; CDR3aa: CASSLRDSNEKLFF
v_gene: TRBV5-4; d_gene: .; abundance: .; j_gene: TRBJ2-5; CDR3nt: TGTGCCAGCACTTATTACGGAGGAGGAGGGGAGACCCAGTACTTC; CDR3aa: CASTYYGGGGETQYF
v_gene: TRBV5-1; d_gene: .; abundance: .; j_gene: TRBJ2-7; CDR3nt: TGCGCCAGCAGCTTGGGGTCAGGGGAATCCTCCGAGCAGTACTTC; CDR3aa: CASSLGSGESSEQYF
v_gene: TRBV2; d_gene: TRBD1; abundance: once; j_gene: TRBJ1-5; CDR3nt: TGTGCCAGCAGGGAGACAGGGGTGAGCAATCAGCCCCAGCATTTT; CDR3aa: CASRETGVSNQPQHF
v_gene: TRBV6-6; d_gene: TRBD1; abundance: .; j_gene: TRBJ1-4; CDR3nt: TGTGCCAGCAATCCGGGACAGGGCTTAGGTGAAAAACTGTTTTTT; CDR3aa: CASNPGQGLGEKLFF
v_gene: TRBV19; d_gene: .; abundance: .; j_gene: TRBJ1-5; CDR3nt: TGTGCCAGTAGGGGGACATCCGTTAGCAATCAGCCCCAGCATTTT; CDR3aa: CASRGTSVSNQPQHF
v_gene: TRBV6-6; d_gene: TRBD1; abundance: .; j_gene: TRBJ1-2; CDR3nt: TGTGCCAGCACCCAGGGGGACTATGGCTACACCTTC; CDR3aa: CASTQGDYGYTF
v_gene: TRBV9; d_gene: .; abundance: .; j_gene: TRBJ2-7; CDR3nt: TGTGCCAGCAGCGTAGCTGAGGGTCCGGTGGACGAGCAGTACTTC; CDR3aa: CASSVAEGPVDEQYF
v_gene: TRBV15; d_gene: TRBD1; abundance: .; j_gene: TRBJ1-4; CDR3nt: TGTGCCACCAGCAGAGGGGGACAGGGGTCTAATGAAAAACTGTTTTTT; CDR3aa: CATSRGGQGSNEKLFF
v_gene: TRBV2; d_gene: .; abundance: .; j_gene: TRBJ1-6; CDR3nt: TGTGCCAGCAGTGTGACAGACCTTAATTCACCCCTCCACTTT; CDR3aa: CASSVTDLNSPLHF
v_gene: TRBV2; d_gene: .; abundance: .; j_gene: TRBJ1-5; CDR3nt: TGTGCCAGCAGTGAGGGAGGCGAAGGGTGGCCCCAGCATTTT; CDR3aa: CASSEGGEGWPQHF
v_gene: TRBV19; d_gene: .; abundance: .; j_gene: TRBJ2-7; CDR3nt: TGTGCCAGTAGTAGGACCGGGGACTCCTACGAGCAGTACTTC; CDR3aa: CASSRTGDSYEQYF
v_gene: TRBV10-3; d_gene: .; abundance: .; j_gene: TRBJ1-6; CDR3nt: TGTGCCATCAGATCCGCTGGGGGTGGAGGGGATTCACCCCTCCACTTT; CDR3aa: CAIRSAGGGGDSPLHF
v_gene: TRBV7-3; d_gene: TRBD2; abundance: .; j_gene: TRBJ2-5; CDR3nt: TGTGCCAGCAGCTGGAGCGGGGGGGAAGAGACCCAGTACTTC; CDR3aa: CASSWSGGEETQYF
v_gene: TRBV25-1; d_gene: .; abundance: .; j_gene: TRBJ1-4; CDR3nt: TGTGCCAGCACTACTTCCGTCCGGGGGGAAAAACTGTTTTTT; CDR3aa: CASTTSVRGEKLFF
v_gene: TRBV5-1; d_gene: TRBD1; abundance: .; j_gene: TRBJ1-1; CDR3nt: TGCGCCAGCAGCTTGGTCGGGACAGGGGAGACTGAAGCTTTCTTT; CDR3aa: CASSLVGTGETEAFF
v_gene: TRBV18; d_gene: .; abundance: .; j_gene: TRBJ1-4; CDR3nt: TGTGCCAGCTCACCACCCAGGAACAGCCTCGCGTTGGGTAATGAAAAACTGTTTTTT; CDR3aa: CASSPPRNSLALGNEKLFF
v_gene: TRBV29-1; d_gene: TRBD1; abundance: .; j_gene: TRBJ1-5; CDR3nt: TGCAGCGTAAAAACAGGGGGCGGTCAGCCCCAGCATTTT; CDR3aa: CSVKTGGGQPQHF
v_gene: TRBV20-1; d_gene: TRBD2; abundance: .; j_gene: TRBJ2-3; CDR3nt: TGCAGTGCTAGTTTCTGGCGGGGGGCGACAGATACGCAGTATTTT; CDR3aa: CSASFWRGATDTQYF
v_gene: TRBV5-1; d_gene: TRBD1; abundance: .; j_gene: TRBJ1-1; CDR3nt: TGCGCCAGCAGCTTGGTTACCCAAAGAGGGACAGGCCGAATCCTCACTGAAGCTTTCTTT; CDR3aa: CASSLVTQRGTGRILTEAFF
v_gene: TRBV6-5; d_gene: TRBD1; abundance: .; j_gene: TRBJ1-2; CDR3nt: TGTGCCAGCAGGAGACAGGGGGCCTCCTATGGCTACACCTTC; CDR3aa: CASRRQGASYGYTF
v_gene: TRBV15; d_gene: .; abundance: few; j_gene: TRBJ2-1; CDR3nt: TGTGCCACCAGCAGACAGCGCGATGAGCAGTTCTTC; CDR3aa: CATSRQRDEQFF
v_gene: TRBV12-3/TRBV12-4; d_gene: .; abundance: .; j_gene: TRBJ1-1; CDR3nt: TGTGCCAGCAGTGGGGGGGGAGGGCTATGGGCTTTCTTT; CDR3aa: CASSGGGGLWAFF
v_gene: TRBV19; d_gene: .; abundance: many; j_gene: TRBJ2-1; CDR3nt: TGTGCCAGTAGTGTGCGGGGTGAGCAGTTCTTC; CDR3aa: CASSVRGEQFF
v_gene: TRBV7-9; d_gene: .; abundance: .; j_gene: TRBJ2-5; CDR3nt: TGTGCCAGCAGCTCGTCTCGTCTAGCGTTCCAAGAGACCCAGTACTTC; CDR3aa: CASSSSRLAFQETQYF
v_gene: TRBV7-3; d_gene: .; abundance: few; j_gene: TRBJ2-2; CDR3nt: TGTGCCAGCAGCTTAATACGCGGCGGGGAGCTGTTTTTT; CDR3aa: CASSLIRGGELFF
v_gene: TRBV18; d_gene: TRBD2; abundance: .; j_gene: TRBJ2-7; CDR3nt: TGTGCCAGCTCACCACCTGGGGGGGGCGAGCAGTACTTC; CDR3aa: CASSPPGGGEQYF
v_gene: TRBV30; d_gene: TRBD2; abundance: .; j_gene: TRBJ2-1; CDR3nt: TGTGCCTGGAGTCCGGGGGGCTCCTACAATGAGCAGTTCTTC; CDR3aa: CAWSPGGSYNEQFF
v_gene: TRBV30; d_gene: .; abundance: .; j_gene: TRBJ1-4; CDR3nt: TGTGCCTGGAGCAGGGTCGGGGAAAAACTGTTTTTT; CDR3aa: CAWSRVGEKLFF
v_gene: TRBV19; d_gene: TRBD1; abundance: .; j_gene: TRBJ1-2; CDR3nt: TGTGCCAGTAGTATAGGGACAGGGGACTATGGCTACACCTTC; CDR3aa: CASSIGTGDYGYTF
v_gene: TRBV5-6; d_gene: .; abundance: .; j_gene: TRBJ1-1; CDR3nt: TGTGCCAGCAGCCGTGGGGCTGTACCGAGGGACACCTACGGGACTGAAGCTTTCTTT; CDR3aa: CASSRGAVPRDTYGTEAFF
v_gene: TRBV19; d_gene: TRBD2; abundance: .; j_gene: TRBJ2-1; CDR3nt: TGTGCCAGTAGTATAAGGGCGCGGGGGTGGGAGCAGTTCTTC; CDR3aa: CASSIRARGWEQFF
v_gene: TRBV4-1; d_gene: TRBD1; abundance: .; j_gene: TRBJ1-1; CDR3nt: TGCGCCAGCAGCCAACAGGGGGACACTGAAGCTTTCTTT; CDR3aa: CASSQQGDTEAFF
v_gene: TRBV7-2; d_gene: .; abundance: .; j_gene: TRBJ2-7; CDR3nt: TGTGCCAGCAGCTTAAACCAGGGCTACGAGCAGTACTTC; CDR3aa: CASSLNQGYEQYF